The 7 T cell receptor beta chains in this list originate from one sample, sequenced in a study of healthy donors' naive CD4 and CD8 T cells. A linear amplification protocol produced the TCR libraries from roughly 550 ng of total RNA. TCRdb re-called the reads with MiXCR, one entry per CDR3 protein. This table has approximately 180,000 distinct CDR3 sequences, around three quarters appearing once. Sequenced material: naive CD4+ and CD8+ T cells sorted from blood, pooled from several donors. The receptor set was obtained from a pool of human donors in good health; the sample pools cells from several healthy donors.

The sample holds a few counts of this clonotype. This chain joins TRBV2 and TRBJ1-6, with TRBD1 as a possible D gene (6 bases). This CDR3 region has 14 residues. V shed 6 bases and J shed 9 bases, with 15 bases lying between them. The germline V gene encodes CDR1 SNHLY and CDR2 FYNNEI. CDR3 amino acids: CASRDRQGGSPLHF. The CDR3 DNA follows: TGTGCCAGCAGGGACCGCCAAGGGGGTTCACCCCTCCACTTT.

This clonotype has just a few counts. V is TRBV10-3 and J is TRBJ1-2, with no clear D. The V gene lost 10 bases and the J gene lost 0 bases, with 12 bases spanning the gap. The CDR3 has 13 amino acids. From germline, CDR1 is ENHRY and CDR2 SYGVKD. CDR3 region: CATWVGTNYGYTF. Written as DNA, the CDR3 is TGTGCCACCTGGGTGGGTACTAACTATGGCTACACCTTC.

This clonotype was counted once. The chain recombines TRBV6-5 with TRBJ2-5; the D gene is possibly TRBD2 (7 bases). Germline values: CDR1 MNHEY, CDR2 SVGAGI. V was shortened by 0 bases and J by 4 bases, with 15 bases between the two germline ends. The CDR3 totals 16 residues. In DNA, the CDR3 is TGTGCCAGCAGTTACTCCCGGCGGGGGCTGGGAGAGACCCAGTACTTC. Translation: CASSYSRRGLGETQYF.

This chain joins TRBV19 and TRBJ1-1; D unclear. The germline V gene has CDR1 LNHDA and CDR2 SQIVND (reference sequence). Trimming stripped 4 bases from V and 5 bases from J, with 11 bases between. The CDR3 is made up of 13 amino acids. The CDR3 DNA is TGTGCCAGTAGTACTCTAGAGGGTACTGAAGCTTTCTTT. It encodes CASSTLEGTEAFF.

This chain connects TRBV6-2 or TRBV6-3 to TRBJ1-2; a weak D match, TRBD1 (5 bases). The germline gives CDR1 MNHEY, CDR2 SVGEGT. The CDR3 has 14 residues. Trimming left V 7 bases short and J 6 bases short, with 18 bases between. CDR3 amino acids: CASNPLGPENGYTF. In DNA form, the CDR3 reads TGTGCCAGCAATCCCCTGGGACCGGAGAATGGCTACACCTTC.

V usage is TRBV27 and J usage is TRBJ1-6, with no clear D. The CDR3 totals 13 residues. V shed 2 bases and J shed 7 bases, with 6 bases lying between them. Germline loops: CDR1 MNHEY, CDR2 SMNVEV (reference sequence). The CDR3 DNA reads as TGTGCCAGCAGTTTAAGTCGGAATTCACCCCTCCACTTT. It specifies CASSLSRNSPLHF.

The chain recombines TRBV19 with TRBJ1-1, with no clear D. CDR3 length: 11 amino acids. Looked up from germline, CDR1 is LNHDA and CDR2 is SQIVND (reference sequence). Trimming shortened V by 1 base and J by 7 bases, and 4 bases separated the two germline ends. The CDR3 region is CASSIAGEAFF. Written as DNA, the CDR3 is TGTGCCAGTAGTATAGCAGGTGAAGCTTTCTTT.